This T cell receptor beta chain appears in the sequencing data of a study of cytomegalovirus exposure and HLA in healthy donors. It was healthy bone marrow donors who served as donors. Study observations and caveats: Some TCR beta chains (roughly 160 of them) were listed as cytomegalovirus-associated. In a later analysis, across HLA loci, associated TCR counts were highest for DRB1, lowest for HLA-C.

V lost 6 bases and J lost 2, with 11 bases in between. Germline V gene sequence: CDR1 SQVTM, CDR2 ANQGSEA. The CDR3 length is 12 residues. To note about this clone: Antigen: not known.

Primers: 60 Vbeta forward and 13 Jbeta reverse. The data were produced by immunoSEQ multiplex PCR, yet TCRdb's version contains in-frame clones alone and is incomplete. The sample lists about 150,000 clones, 85% occurring once. This TCR came from a boy younger than 10 in good health and CMV-seronegative. The sequencing sample was made of PBMCs. The V call is TRBV29-1, the J call TRBJ2-7, with a tentative D call TRBD1 (6 bases). CDR3 nucleotides: TGCAGCGTGGGACAAAGGACCTACGAGCAGTACTTC. This gives the protein CSVGQRTYEQYF.